This TCR beta chain was recovered during a study of blood T cells in healthy people across ages. Whole-study results and caveats: More naive CD4+ cells and higher diversity were found in long-lived than in aged donors.

This clonotype appeared a few times. Its antigen remains unknown. Germline CDR1 reads MDHEN; CDR2 reads SYDVKM. Trimming shortened V by 0 bases and J by 0 bases, and 10 bases separated the two germline ends. The CDR3 length is 16 residues. Alongside a J-beta primer mix, a sample-barcoded 5' primer served in a second PCR lasting roughly 7 to 12 cycles. All samples yielded 2.5 million or more CDR3-containing paired-end reads. TCRdb re-called the 5' RACE reads through MiXCR, storing one row per CDR3 protein. The sample lists hundreds of thousands of distinct CDR3 sequences; 20% to 25% were seen once. The chain employs TRBV28 and TRBJ2-3; weak D call: TRBD2 (6 bases). Sequencing used blood. The source is a man in his 70s in good health. The CDR3 loop is CASSLWGGDSTDTQYF. CDR3 nucleotide sequence: TGTGCCAGCAGTTTATGGGGCGGGGATAGCACAGATACGCAGTATTTT.